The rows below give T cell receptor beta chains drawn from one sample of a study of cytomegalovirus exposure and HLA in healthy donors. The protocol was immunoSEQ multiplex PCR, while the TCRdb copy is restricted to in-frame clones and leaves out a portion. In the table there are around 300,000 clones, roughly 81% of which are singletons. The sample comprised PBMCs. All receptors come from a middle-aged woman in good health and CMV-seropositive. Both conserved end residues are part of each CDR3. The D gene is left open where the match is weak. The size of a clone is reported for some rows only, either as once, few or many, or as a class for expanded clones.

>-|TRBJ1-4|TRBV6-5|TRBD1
CASSYTSGGLSEKLFF
TGTGCCAGCAGTTACACATCAGGGGGTTTGAGTGAAAAACTGTTTTTT
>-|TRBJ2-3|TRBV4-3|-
CASSQGSGSTDTQYF
TGCGCCAGCAGCCAAGGGTCCGGGAGCACAGATACGCAGTATTTT
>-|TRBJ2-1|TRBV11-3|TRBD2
CASSKRTSGSGNNEQFF
TGTGCCAGCAGCAAGCGGACTAGCGGGAGTGGGAACAATGAGCAGTTCTTC
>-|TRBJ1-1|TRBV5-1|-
CASTQSVLGTEAFF
TGCGCCAGCACCCAAAGCGTCCTAGGCACTGAAGCTTTCTTT
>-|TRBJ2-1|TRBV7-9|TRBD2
CASSSLAGIDNEQFF
TGTGCCAGCAGCTCCCTAGCGGGTATAGACAATGAGCAGTTCTTC
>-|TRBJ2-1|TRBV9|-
CASAGTLVNEQFF
TGTGCCAGCGCGGGGACTCTTGTCAATGAGCAGTTCTTC
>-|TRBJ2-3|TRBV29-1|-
CSVRGRGFTDTQYF
TGCAGCGTTAGGGGGAGGGGGTTCACAGATACGCAGTATTTT
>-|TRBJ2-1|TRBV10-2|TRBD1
CATLDRGRDEQFF
TGCGCCACGTTAGACAGGGGGAGGGATGAGCAGTTCTTC
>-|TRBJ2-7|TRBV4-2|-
CASSQASDSSSYEQYF
TGTGCCAGCAGCCAGGCATCGGACAGCAGCTCCTACGAGCAGTACTTC
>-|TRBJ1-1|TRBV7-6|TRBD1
CASSRAPVTGAKTEAFF
TGTGCCAGCAGCAGGGCCCCGGTGACAGGGGCGAAGACTGAAGCTTTCTTT
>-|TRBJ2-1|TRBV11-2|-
CASSRSLMDEQFF
TGTGCCAGCAGCCGGTCGCTCATGGATGAGCAGTTCTTC
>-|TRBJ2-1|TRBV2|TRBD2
CASNLRTSGILYNEQFF
TGTGCCAGCAATCTAAGGACTAGCGGGATACTCTACAATGAGCAGTTCTTC
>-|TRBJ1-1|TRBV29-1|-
CSVVAGGQGEAFF
TGCAGCGTTGTGGCCGGGGGGCAGGGTGAAGCTTTCTTT
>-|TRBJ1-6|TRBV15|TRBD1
CATSPRDSYNSPLHF
TGTGCCACCAGCCCCAGGGACAGCTATAATTCACCCCTCCACTTT
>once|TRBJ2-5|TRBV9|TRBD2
CASSASSRASGAQETQYF
TGTGCCAGCAGCGCGTCATCCAGGGCTAGCGGAGCCCAAGAGACCCAGTACTTC
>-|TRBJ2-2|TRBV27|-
CASSLSIALRNTGELFF
TGTGCCAGCAGTTTATCTATAGCCCTAAGGAACACCGGGGAGCTGTTTTTT
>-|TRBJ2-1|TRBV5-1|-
CASTPRPPGIGNEQFF
TGCGCCAGCACCCCGCGCCCCCCAGGAATCGGCAATGAGCAGTTCTTC
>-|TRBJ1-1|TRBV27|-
CASSLGEGTEAFF
TGTGCCAGCAGTTTGGGGGAGGGGACTGAAGCTTTCTTT
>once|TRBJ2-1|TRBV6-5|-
CASKVADSYNEQFF
TGTGCCAGCAAGGTGGCGGACTCCTACAATGAGCAGTTCTTC
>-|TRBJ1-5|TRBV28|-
CASSLAGYSNQPQHF
TGTGCCAGCAGTTTAGCAGGGTATAGCAATCAGCCCCAGCATTTT
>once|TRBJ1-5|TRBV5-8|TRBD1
CASSRTGGWNQPQHF
TGTGCCAGCAGCAGGACAGGGGGCTGGAATCAGCCCCAGCATTTT
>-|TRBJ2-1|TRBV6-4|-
CASSDQAGSNNEQFF
TGTGCCAGCAGTGACCAGGCGGGAAGCAACAATGAGCAGTTCTTC
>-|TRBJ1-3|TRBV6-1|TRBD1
CATWTGRYSGNTIYF
TGTGCCACATGGACAGGGAGGTACTCTGGAAACACCATATATTTT
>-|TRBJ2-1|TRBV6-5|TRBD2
CASSEPGLAGVEQFF
TGTGCCAGCAGCGAACCGGGACTAGCGGGAGTTGAGCAGTTCTTC
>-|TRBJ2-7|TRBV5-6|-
CASTRGGIDHEQYF
TGTGCCAGCACTCGTGGCGGCATAGACCACGAGCAGTACTTC
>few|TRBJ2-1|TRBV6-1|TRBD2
CASSESGTSVNNEQFF
TGTGCCAGCAGCGAATCCGGGACTAGCGTGAACAATGAGCAGTTCTTC
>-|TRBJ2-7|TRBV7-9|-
CASSLRAQMNEQYF
TGTGCCAGCAGCCTCCGAGCCCAAATGAACGAGCAGTACTTC
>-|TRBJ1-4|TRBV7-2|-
CASSWSGTNEKLFF
TGTGCCAGCAGCTGGAGCGGGACTAATGAAAAACTGTTTTTT
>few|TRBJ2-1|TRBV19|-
CASSPRLDSGYEQFF
TGTGCCAGTAGTCCCAGGTTGGATTCTGGCTATGAGCAGTTCTTC
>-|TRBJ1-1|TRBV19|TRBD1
CATLNRQGEAFF
TGTGCCACCCTCAATCGACAGGGCGAAGCTTTCTTT
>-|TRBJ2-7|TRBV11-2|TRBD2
CASSLDPGLAGASEQYF
TGTGCCAGCAGCTTAGATCCGGGACTAGCGGGAGCAAGCGAGCAGTACTTC
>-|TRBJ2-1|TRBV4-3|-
CASSQRQQEYNEQFF
TGCGCCAGCAGCCAGAGACAGCAAGAATACAATGAGCAGTTCTTC
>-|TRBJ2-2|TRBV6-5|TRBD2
CATKSGRAAGELFF
TGTGCCACAAAGAGCGGGAGGGCGGCCGGGGAGCTGTTTTTT
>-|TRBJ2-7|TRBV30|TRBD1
CAWSQPRTGSSPEQYF
TGTGCCTGGAGTCAACCTCGGACAGGGAGTTCCCCCGAGCAGTACTTC
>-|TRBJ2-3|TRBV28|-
CASSQGSTGDTQYF
TGTGCCAGCAGTCAGGGCTCCACAGGGGATACGCAGTATTTT
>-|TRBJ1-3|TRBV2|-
CASQLAGTGNTIYF
TGTGCCAGCCAACTGGCGGGAACTGGAAACACCATATATTTT
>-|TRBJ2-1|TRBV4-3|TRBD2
CASSQEYASGNGEQFF
TGCGCCAGCAGCCAAGAATACGCTAGCGGGAACGGTGAGCAGTTCTTC
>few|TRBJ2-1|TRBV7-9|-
CASSDRFSASYNEQFF
TGTGCCAGCAGCGATAGGTTTAGCGCCTCCTACAATGAGCAGTTCTTC
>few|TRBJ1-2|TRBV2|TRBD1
CASSGQGAYYGYTF
TGTGCCAGCAGTGGACAGGGGGCATACTATGGCTACACCTTC
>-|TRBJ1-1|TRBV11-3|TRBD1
CASSPNRGIMNTEAFF
TGTGCCAGCAGCCCAAACAGGGGGATTATGAACACTGAAGCTTTCTTT